These 14 T cell receptor beta chains originate from one sample sequenced in a study of T cell responses to AZD1222 COVID-19 vaccine. This table comes from immunoSEQ multiplex PCR, and its TCRdb copy is limited to in-frame clones, with some not included. The sample has roughly 200,000 clones, about 92% seen once; the top ten hold roughly 1.3%. The material sequenced was peripheral blood, taken on day 0 of AZD1222 vaccination. The receptors shown here come from an adult in good health.

The V call is TRBV7-3, the J call TRBJ2-5, with D possibly being TRBD2 (5 bases). Germline CDR1 reads SGHTA; CDR2 reads FQGTGA. V lost 2 bases and J lost 2, with 12 bases in between. The CDR3 runs to 15 residues. CDR3: CASSLSGGRQETQYF. The CDR3 DNA is TGTGCCAGCAGCTTATCTGGCGGGCGACAAGAGACCCAGTACTTC.

This sequence joins TRBV19 and TRBJ2-4; 9 bases fit TRBD1. CDR3 length: 12 residues. V lost 10 bases and J lost 8; bases outside the gene matches: 6. Germline CDR1 reads LNHDA; CDR2 reads SQIVND (reference sequence). In DNA form, the CDR3 reads TGTGCCATCGGGACAGGGAGGGACATTCAGTACTTC. This gives the protein CAIGTGRDIQYF.

The V gene is TRBV7-2, the J gene TRBJ1-2, with D unclear. With 1 base removed from V and 8 bases from J, the gap between germline ends came to 8 bases. The germline V gene has CDR1 SGHTA and CDR2 FQGNSA. The CDR3 sequence is 12 residues long. In nucleotides, the CDR3 is TGTGCCAGCAGCTTAGAACTGCAAGGCTACACCTTC. It translates to CASSLELQGYTF.

The DNA for the CDR3 is TGTGCCAGCAGTCCCCCCACAGCCACCTACACCTTC. This encodes CASSPPTATYTF. The chain recombines TRBV28 with TRBJ1-2; D gene ambiguous. In germline, CDR1 is MDHEN, CDR2 SYDVKM. V was cut by 5 bases and J by 10 bases, with 14 bases left in between. The CDR3 sequence is 12 residues long.

The chain uses TRBV5-1 and TRBJ1-1; TRBD1 might be the D (6 bases). This CDR3 has 14 amino acids. Per germline, CDR1 SGHRS and CDR2 YFSETQ. The V gene lost 6 bases and the J gene lost 4 bases, with 16 bases spanning the gap. The CDR3 sequence is CASTLGKGGTEAFF. In DNA form, the CDR3 reads TGCGCCAGCACCCTGGGGAAGGGGGGCACTGAAGCTTTCTTT.

The chain combines TRBV6-5 with TRBJ1-2; no firm D call. Germline V gene sequence: CDR1 MNHEY, CDR2 SVGAGI. The V end was cut by 6 bases, the J end by 3 bases, with 14 bases between. The CDR3 length is 14 residues. CDR3 in DNA: TGTGCCAGCAGCCTGGAAGCGGGATACTATGGCTACACCTTC. This encodes CASSLEAGYYGYTF.

V is TRBV6-5 and J is TRBJ1-3; D remains unclear. Germline loops: CDR1 MNHEY, CDR2 SVGAGI. The length of the CDR3 is 16 residues. With 0 bases removed from V and 0 bases from J, the gap between germline ends came to 9 bases. This CDR3 is CASSYSTKPSGNTIYF. As DNA, the CDR3 is TGTGCCAGCAGTTACTCTACAAAGCCCTCTGGAAACACCATATATTTT.

This clone was counted a single time. The chain employs TRBV11-1 and TRBJ1-3; 8 bases fit TRBD1. The CDR3 has 15 amino acids. With V trimmed by 5 bases and J by 5 bases, 8 bases remained unmatched. The germline CDR1 and CDR2 sequences are SGHAT and FQDESV (reference sequence). In DNA, the CDR3 is TGTGCCAGCAGCCTTTCCGGACAGGGCCGAAACACCATATATTTT. Its translation is CASSLSGQGRNTIYF. Looking up the rest from reference TRBV11-1 and TRBJ1-3 gives the full variable domain: EAEVAQSPRYKITEKSQAVAFWCDPISGHATLYWYRQILGQGPELLVQFQDESVVDDSQLPKDRFSAERLKGVDSTLKIQPAELGDSAMYLCASSLSGQGRNTIYFGEGSWLTVV.

The chain links TRBV6-5 to TRBJ1-2; 9 nucleotides match TRBD1. The V segment lost 7 bases and the J segment 0 bases; nucleotides outside the gene matches: 6. Germline CDR1 MNHEY, CDR2 SVGAGI. The CDR3 consists of 15 residues. The CDR3 spells CASNTGGLANYGYTF. The CDR3, as DNA: TGTGCCAGCAATACAGGGGGCCTAGCTAACTATGGCTACACCTTC.

Here the CDR3 reads CASSFSKNTIYF. The CDR3 nucleotides are TGTGCCAGCAGTTTCTCGAAAAACACCATATATTTT. The rearrangement joins TRBV13 to TRBJ1-3; no firm D call. CDR3 length: 12 amino acids. Per germline, CDR1 PRHDT and CDR2 FYEKMQ (reference sequence). V gave up 6 bases and J gave up 6 bases, with 9 bases separating them.

This chain connects TRBV6-5 to TRBJ1-2; D is unclear. V was shortened by 2 bases and J by 8 bases, with 12 bases between the two germline ends. CDR1 MNHEY and CDR2 SVGAGI come from the germline V gene. The CDR3 consists of 13 residues. The CDR3 sequence is CASSYNGRGGYTF. The CDR3, as DNA: TGTGCCAGCAGTTACAACGGACGGGGAGGCTACACCTTC.

This chain joins TRBV19 and TRBJ2-2, with 9 bases matching TRBD1. This CDR3 has 16 amino acids. Germline-derived CDR1 and CDR2 are LNHDA and SQIVND (reference sequence). The ends lost 3 bases at V and 7 bases at J; junction bases unmatched: 9. For the CDR3, the DNA is TGTGCCAGTAGTATTGACAGGGGGGCGGTCTTCGGGGAGCTGTTTTTT. It translates to CASSIDRGAVFGELFF.

The V call is TRBV5-1, the J call TRBJ1-5; D not certain. V dropped 4 bases and J dropped 1 base, with 6 bases sitting between them. There are 13 residues in the CDR3. The V gene's germline CDR1 is SGHRS and CDR2 YFSETQ. The CDR3 nucleotides are TGCGCCAGCAGCGTTGACAGCAATCAGCCCCAGCATTTT. Translated, it gives CASSVDSNQPQHF.

V is TRBV6-2 or TRBV6-3 and J is TRBJ1-2; 7 bases fit TRBD1. Germline V gives CDR1 MNHEY, CDR2 SVGEGT. This CDR3 comprises 14 residues. The V gene end was trimmed by 5 bases and the J gene end by 7 bases; junction bases not matched to a gene: 10. The CDR3 loop is CASSRPRQGGGYTF. The CDR3 bases are TGTGCCAGCAGTCGCCCAAGACAGGGAGGTGGCTACACCTTC.